This T cell receptor (beta chain) stems from a study of T cell repertoires in cytomegalovirus infection. The sample holds many counts of this clonotype. Trimming cost V 1 base and J 2 bases, with 13 bases left between them. This CDR3 has 16 amino acids. Germline V CDR1 and CDR2: MNHEY, SVGAGI. TCRdb itself ran the reads through MiXCR, one entry per CDR3 protein. The sample comprises 630,000 or so distinct CDR3 sequences, roughly a quarter of which are singletons, and 8% rests with the top ten. The sequence derives from a human donor in good health (CMV status not recorded). Some clones in this sample may be carry-over from other donors' samples. The chain links TRBV6-5 to TRBJ2-3; D is possibly TRBD1 or TRBD2 (5 bases each). Sequencing was carried out using CD8+ T cells from PBMCs. CDR3: CASSYLPGPNTDTQYF. In DNA form, the CDR3 reads TGTGCCAGCAGTTACTTACCGGGACCCAACACAGATACGCAGTATTTT.